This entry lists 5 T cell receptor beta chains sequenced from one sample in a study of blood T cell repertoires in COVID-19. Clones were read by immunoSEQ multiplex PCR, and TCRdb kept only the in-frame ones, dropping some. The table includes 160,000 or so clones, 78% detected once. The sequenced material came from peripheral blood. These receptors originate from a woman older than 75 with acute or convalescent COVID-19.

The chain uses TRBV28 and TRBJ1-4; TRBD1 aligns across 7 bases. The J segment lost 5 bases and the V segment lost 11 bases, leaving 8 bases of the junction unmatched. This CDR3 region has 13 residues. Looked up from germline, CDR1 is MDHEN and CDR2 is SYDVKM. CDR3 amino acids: CAAWGRGNEKLFF. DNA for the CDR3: TGTGCCGCGTGGGGCAGGGGGAATGAAAAACTGTTTTTT.

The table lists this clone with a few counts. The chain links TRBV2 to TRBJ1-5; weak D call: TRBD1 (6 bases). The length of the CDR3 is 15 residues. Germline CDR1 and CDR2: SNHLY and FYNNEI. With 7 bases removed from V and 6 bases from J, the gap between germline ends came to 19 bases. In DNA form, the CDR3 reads TGTGCCAGCACCCCCTACAGGGCCGGCAGTCAGCCCCAGCATTTT. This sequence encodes CASTPYRAGSQPQHF. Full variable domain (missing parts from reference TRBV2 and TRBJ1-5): EPEVTQTPSHQVTQMGQEVILRCVPISNHLYFYWYRQILGQKVEFLVSFYNNEISEKSEIFDDQFSVERPDGSNFTLKIRSTKLEDSAMYFCASTPYRAGSQPQHFGDGTRLSIL.

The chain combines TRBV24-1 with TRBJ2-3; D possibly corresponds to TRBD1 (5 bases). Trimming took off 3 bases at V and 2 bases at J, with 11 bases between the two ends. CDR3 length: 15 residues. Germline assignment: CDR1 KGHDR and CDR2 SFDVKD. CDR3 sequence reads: CATSDPLTVTDTQYF. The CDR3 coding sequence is TGTGCCACCAGTGATCCCCTGACAGTCACAGATACGCAGTATTTT.

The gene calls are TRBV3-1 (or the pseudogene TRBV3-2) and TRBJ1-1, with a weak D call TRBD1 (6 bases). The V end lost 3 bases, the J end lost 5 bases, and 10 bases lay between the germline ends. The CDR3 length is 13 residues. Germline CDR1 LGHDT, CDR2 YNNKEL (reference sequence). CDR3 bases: TGTGCCAGCAGCCACTCAACAGGGACTGAAGCTTTCTTT. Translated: CASSHSTGTEAFF.

The CDR3 protein is CASSASQGGGYTF. The DNA for the CDR3 is TGTGCCAGCAGCGCCTCTCAGGGGGGTGGCTACACCTTC. The rearrangement joins TRBV7-2 to TRBJ1-2; 7 nucleotides align to TRBD1. The CDR3 totals 13 residues. V gave up 5 bases and J gave up 7 bases; unmatched junction bases: 7. The germline CDR1 and CDR2 sequences are SGHTA and FQGNSA.